These 7 T cell receptor beta chains share one sample of origin, sequenced in a study of blood T cell repertoires in COVID-19. This table comes from immunoSEQ multiplex PCR, and its TCRdb copy is limited to in-frame clones, with some not included. The sample holds 250,000 or so clones, 70% to 90% seen once. The sample comprised PBMCs or T cells enriched from blood (not recorded which). These TCRs come from a man younger than 40 who had recovered from COVID-19.

The chain recombines TRBV18 with TRBJ1-2, with D tentatively TRBD1 (6 bases). This CDR3 comprises 13 residues. The V end lost 6 bases, the J end lost 8 bases, and 16 bases lay between the germline ends. Per the germline V gene, CDR1 is KGHSH and CDR2 is LQKENI. The CDR3 bases are TGTGCCAGCTCCCCAAACAGGGAGGGCGGCTACACCTTC. As protein: CASSPNREGGYTF. Based on the CDR3 plus reference TRBV18 and TRBJ1-2, the full variable domain is NAGVMQNPRHLVRRRGQEARLRCSPMKGHSHVYWYRQLPEEGLKFMVYLQKENIIDESGMPKERFSAEFPKEGPSILRIQQVVRGDSAAYFCASSPNREGGYTFGSGTRLTVV.

J is TRBJ2-7 and V is TRBV28; possibly TRBD1 for D (7 bases). The CDR3 runs 13 residues. The germline V and J ends were trimmed by 8 bases and 6 bases, with 17 bases remaining between them. Germline V CDR1 and CDR2: MDHEN, SYDVKM. The CDR3 DNA sequence: TGTGCCAGCGGAGGGACAGTTCTTTCCGAGCAGTACTTC. Protein sequence: CASGGTVLSEQYF.

The CDR3 bases are TGTGCCAGCTCACCATTGGCGGCAAGCAATCAGCCCCAGCATTTT. Encoded protein: CASSPLAASNQPQHF. The V gene is TRBV18, the J gene TRBJ1-5; no clear D gene. Looked up from germline, CDR1 is KGHSH and CDR2 is LQKENI. This CDR3 has 15 residues. The ends were cut back, 2 bases at V and 1 base at J, with 9 bases in the middle.

The J gene is TRBJ1-3, the V gene TRBV14; possibly TRBD1 for D (5 bases). Germline CDR1 and CDR2: SGHDN and FVKESK. The CDR3 loop spans 17 amino acids. With 4 bases removed from V and 7 bases from J, the gap between germline ends came to 23 bases. In DNA, the CDR3 is TGTGCCAGCAGCCCCTTCGGGCTTAGGGGTTCGAGGAACACCATATATTTT. Translating gives CASSPFGLRGSRNTIYF.

This clone was counted once. V and J are TRBV2 and TRBJ1-2; D possibly corresponds to TRBD1 (6 bases). The V end lost 3 bases, the J end lost 10 bases, and 18 bases lay between the germline ends. This CDR3 is built from 14 residues. CDR1 SNHLY and CDR2 FYNNEI come from the germline V gene. CDR3 nucleotide sequence: TGTGCCAGCAGTGAGCTTCAGTGGGGGCAGGACTACACCTTC. As protein: CASSELQWGQDYTF.

The gene calls are TRBV5-8 and TRBJ1-6; D call uncertain. The CDR3 runs to 14 residues. Germline V gene sequence: CDR1 SGHTS, CDR2 YDEGEE. The V end lost 4 bases, the J end lost 4 bases, and 9 bases lay between the germline ends. CDR3 sequence (DNA): TGTGCCAGCAGCATCAAGCCGTATAATTCACCCCTCCACTTT. It codes for CASSIKPYNSPLHF.

J is TRBJ1-2 and V is TRBV3-1 (or the pseudogene TRBV3-2); 10 nucleotides match TRBD1. The CDR3 is 13 residues long. J was trimmed by 8 bases and V by 4 bases; bases with no gene match: 4. Germline V gene data show CDR1 as LGHDT and CDR2 as YNNKEL (reference sequence). CDR3 coding DNA: TGTGCCAGCAGCCCGGGACAGGGGCAAGGCTACACCTTC. As protein: CASSPGQGQGYTF.